What follows are 8 T cell receptor beta chains derived from one specimen sequenced in a study of cytomegalovirus exposure and HLA in healthy donors. PCR amplification relied on 60 Vbeta primers (plus 13 Jbeta primers). Libraries were prepared by immunoSEQ multiplex PCR; TCRdb keeps only in-frame clonotypes and omits some of them. The sample comprises fewer than 250,000 clones, 65% to 85% of which are singletons, and over 1.5% rests with the top ten. The specimen was PBMCs. These receptors all stem from a woman in her late teens or twenties in good health and CMV-seronegative.

This sequence joins TRBV2 and TRBJ2-7; 9 nucleotides align to TRBD2. The V segment lost 6 bases and the J segment 3 bases; nucleotides outside the gene matches: 6. Germline CDR1 reads SNHLY; CDR2 reads FYNNEI. CDR3 size: 14 residues. This CDR3 is CASRNLAGVYEQYF. CDR3 DNA: TGTGCCAGCAGGAACTTAGCGGGGGTCTACGAGCAGTACTTC.

V and J are TRBV11-2 and TRBJ2-1; D is unclear. Deletions cut 0 bases from V and 3 bases from J, with 3 bases between. Looked up from germline, CDR1 is SGHAT and CDR2 is FQNNGV. This CDR3 region has 13 residues. The CDR3 region has the DNA TGTGCCAGCAGCTTAGACGGCTACAATGAGCAGTTCTTC. The encoded protein is CASSLDGYNEQFF.

The chain carries TRBV28 and TRBJ2-5, with D possibly TRBD2 on 6 matching bases. The germline V gene encodes CDR1 MDHEN and CDR2 SYDVKM. This CDR3 contains 16 residues. V lost 6 bases and J lost 2, with 19 bases in between. The CDR3 is CASSEFGTGTQETQYF. The CDR3 nucleotides read TGTGCCAGCAGCGAATTCGGGACCGGGACTCAAGAGACCCAGTACTTC.

J is TRBJ1-3 and V is TRBV9; tentatively, D is TRBD1 (6 bases). Germline-derived CDR1 and CDR2 are SGDLS and YYNGEE. Trimming took 3 bases from V and 4 from J, leaving 17 bases between them. The CDR3 consists of 16 residues. CDR3 bases: TGTGCCAGCAGCGATAACAGGGAAGGGTTCGGAAACACCATATATTTT. Its protein product is CASSDNREGFGNTIYF. Using reference TRBV9 and TRBJ1-3 for the parts outside the CDR3, the full variable domain is DSGVTQTPKHLITATGQRVTLRCSPRSGDLSVYWYQQSLDQGLQFLIQYYNGEERAKGNILERFSAQQFPDLHSELNLSSLELGDSALYFCASSDNREGFGNTIYFGEGSWLTVV.

The rearrangement uses TRBV9 and TRBJ2-2, with 7 bases aligning to TRBD2. The CDR3 length is 16 residues. J lost 5 bases, V lost 3 bases, and 10 bases had no gene match. From germline, CDR1 is SGDLS and CDR2 YYNGEE. The CDR3 loop reads CASSGPRGSVTGELFF. As DNA, the CDR3 is TGTGCCAGCAGCGGGCCTCGCGGGAGTGTGACCGGGGAGCTGTTTTTT.

V is TRBV7-9 and J is TRBJ2-7; 8 bases agree with TRBD1. V lost 5 bases, J lost 0 bases, and 9 bases stayed unmatched. Germline CDR1 reads SEHNR; CDR2 reads FQNEAQ (reference sequence). The CDR3 has 16 residues. The CDR3 protein is CASSPSTGVHSYEQYF. The CDR3, as DNA: TGTGCCAGCAGCCCCTCGACAGGGGTCCACTCCTACGAGCAGTACTTC.

This chain joins TRBV28 and TRBJ1-1; D gene uncertain. Trimming took 2 bases from V and 2 from J, leaving 9 bases between them. There are 14 residues in the CDR3. CDR1 MDHEN and CDR2 SYDVKM come from the germline V gene. CDR3 bases: TGTGCCAGCAGTTTAGACTTTGGAAACACTGAAGCTTTCTTT. Amino acids: CASSLDFGNTEAFF.

This clone turned up a few times. The rearrangement joins TRBV7-2 to TRBJ1-2, with D possibly TRBD1 on 6 matching bases. This CDR3 comprises 14 residues. The germline V and J ends were trimmed by 3 bases and 4 bases, with 12 bases remaining between them. The germline CDR1 and CDR2 sequences are SGHTA and FQGNSA. CDR3 loop: CASSLGGLVYGYTF. The CDR3, as DNA: TGTGCCAGCAGCTTGGGGGGGCTGGTCTATGGCTACACCTTC. Combining the CDR3 with reference TRBV7-2 and TRBJ1-2 gives the whole variable domain GAGVSQSPSNKVTEKGKDVELRCDPISGHTALYWYRQSLGQGLEFLIYFQGNSAPDKSGLPSDRFSAERTGGSVSTLTIQRTQQEDSAVYLCASSLGGLVYGYTFGSGTRLTVV.